This T cell receptor (beta chain) was identified in a study of low-dose radiotherapy and immunotherapy resistance in tumors. At the level of the study: The study delivered 0.5 Gy per fraction every 2 weeks to Cohort 1, totaling 6.5 Gy. Intravenous ipilimumab 1 mg/kg every six weeks was given with nivolumab 240 mg every two weeks.

Alpha- and beta-chain coverage of first-strand cDNA came from TRAV- and TRBV-specific primers. The PCR that amplified TCRs ran for around 22 cycles, relying on a constant-region primer and a V-primer adapter. TCRdb fed the reads into MiXCR, producing one record per CDR3 protein. This sample has around 80,000 distinct CDR3 sequences, with around a sixth found just once. This clonotype was seen a handful of times. Time point indicated: after trial treatment. Treatment defined: LDRT plus nivolumab, ipilimumab, low-dose cyclophosphamide and aspirin (RACIN trial). The receptor was isolated from a male donor with prostate cancer. The sample consisted of PBMCs, taken after low-dose radiotherapy plus immunotherapy.

The CDR3 nucleotides read TGTGCCAGCAGTTTAGATCCGTATAGCAATCAGCCCCAGCATTTT. It specifies CASSLDPYSNQPQHF. The V call is TRBV27, the J call TRBJ1-5, with D uncertain. CDR3 length: 15 residues. Per germline, CDR1 MNHEY and CDR2 SMNVEV (reference sequence). V lost 2 bases and J lost 0, with 8 bases in between.